This TCR beta chain was found in a study of cytomegalovirus exposure and HLA in healthy donors. Some clones are missing from TCRdb's copy, which holds only in-frame ones; the method was immunoSEQ multiplex PCR. The sample holds more than 140,000 clones; about 88% are singletons and the top ten take 3% to 3.5%. CDR1 is MDHEN, CDR2 SYDVKM, per germline. V dropped 3 bases and J dropped 4; count of bases not matched to a gene: 10. The CDR3 has 16 residues. The TCR sequence derives from a woman aged 18-29 years in good health and CMV-seropositive. Source material: PBMCs. The V gene is TRBV28, the J gene TRBJ2-7, with 9 bases aligning to TRBD2. The CDR3 coding sequence is TGTGCCAGCAGTTTGTCGGTGATCGCGGGAGGGTACGAGCAGTACTTC. Amino acid sequence: CASSLSVIAGGYEQYF.